The clone carrying this T cell receptor beta chain was found many times. Its antigen remains unknown. The cDNA was synthesized by means of template-switch 5'RACE, which was carried out with 10-nucleotide random UMIs. TCRdb fed the 5' RACE reads into MiXCR, producing one record per CDR3 protein. The repertoire holds 50,000 or so distinct CDR3 sequences, under 15% seen once, with 4.5% to 5.5% in the top ten. CDR3 size: 15 residues. Between the trimmed V and J ends, which lost 0 bases and 0 bases, there was a span of 8 bases. Germline V gene data show CDR1 as SEHNR and CDR2 as FQNEAQ (reference sequence). Regarding time point: longitudinal time-point 2. Libraries used 2 million unsorted PBMCs kept frozen in RNAlater. The data stem from a study of neurological immune-mediated disorders. Whole-study results and caveats: The absence of any CDR3 amino acid sequence shared by expanded clones across subjects suggests that repertoires were private in all groups.

The rearrangement uses TRBV7-9 and TRBJ2-5, with D possibly matching TRBD1 (5 bases). The source material was PBMCs. The TCR sequence derives from a male donor with HTLV-1-associated myelopathy (HAM/TSP). Here the CDR3 DNA reads TGTGCCAGCAGCTTAGCTAGGACAAACCAAGAGACCCAGTACTTC. It translates to CASSLARTNQETQYF.